This paragraph reports one T cell receptor (beta chain). This sample is drawn from a study of OX40 agonist ivuxolimab in advanced cancers. As for the study in general: The diagnoses of dose-escalation patients were hepatocellular carcinoma, melanoma, renal cell or head and neck cancer. Patients with prior anti-PD-1, anti-PD-L1 or anti-CTLA-4 therapy were eligible; about 41% had some. One patient with hepatocellular carcinoma and two with cutaneous melanoma, three in all, had partial responses.

Peripheral blood came from all dose cohorts at three timepoints. Assay: immunoSEQ multiplex PCR; the TCRdb copy retains only in-frame clones and omits some. The sample records 95,000 to 100,000 clones, 93% being singletons. In germline, CDR1 is LGHNA, CDR2 YSLEER. V was clipped by 0 bases and J by 7 bases; unmatched bases: 13. This CDR3 is built from 18 residues. Specimen: CD4+ or CD8+ T cells sorted from blood, collected in a trial of the OX40 agonist ivuxolimab. This clonotype was sampled from an adult with an advanced solid tumor such as melanoma, head and neck, liver or kidney cancer. This chain links TRBV4-3 with TRBJ1-2, with 11 bases lining up with TRBD1. CDR3 protein: CASSQDMAKGDRGGGYTF. DNA for the CDR3: TGCGCCAGCAGCCAAGATATGGCGAAAGGGGACAGGGGGGGTGGCTACACCTTC.